This T cell receptor beta chain originates from a study of blood T cell repertoires in COVID-19. Trimming stripped 3 bases from V and 6 bases from J, with 5 bases between. The CDR3 extends over 12 amino acids. In germline, CDR1 is LGHDT, CDR2 YNNKEL (reference sequence). There are a few counts of this clone. In the original analysis: Reference gene primers were amplified, and this amplification served to estimate nucleated cell counts. Assay: immunoSEQ multiplex PCR; the TCRdb copy retains only in-frame clones and omits some. V and J calls plus clone size are reproduced from that table; the DNA served to infer D and trimming. This table holds over 110,000 clones, more than 70% found once.

The sequence derives from a human donor in a cohort sampled during active COVID-19. The chain joins TRBV3-1 (or the pseudogene TRBV3-2) to TRBJ2-2; D uncertain. The material sequenced was peripheral blood. This chain's CDR3 is CASSHYPGELFF. The CDR3 region has the DNA TGTGCCAGCAGCCATTATCCCGGGGAGCTGTTTTTT.